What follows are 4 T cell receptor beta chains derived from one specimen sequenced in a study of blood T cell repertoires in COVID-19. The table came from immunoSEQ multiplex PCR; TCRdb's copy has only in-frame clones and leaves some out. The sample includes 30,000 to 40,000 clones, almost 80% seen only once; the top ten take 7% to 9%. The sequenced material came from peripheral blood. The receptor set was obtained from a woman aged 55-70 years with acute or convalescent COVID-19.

CDR3 DNA: TGTGCCAGCACCTTGTGGGACAGGGCCCGGGGTGAGCAGTTCTTC. Amino acids: CASTLWDRARGEQFF. The V call is TRBV28, the J call TRBJ2-1, with 9 bases aligning to TRBD1. Per germline, CDR1 MDHEN and CDR2 SYDVKM. The CDR3 spans 15 residues. The V gene end was trimmed by 7 bases and the J gene end by 9 bases; junction bases not matched to a gene: 13. The variable domain in full, with the rest retrieved from reference TRBV28 and TRBJ2-1, is DVKVTQSSRYLVKRTGEKVFLECVQDMDHENMFWYRQDPGLGLRLIYFSYDVKMKEKGDIPEGYSVSREKKERFSLILESASTNQTSMYLCASTLWDRARGEQFFGPGTRLTVL.

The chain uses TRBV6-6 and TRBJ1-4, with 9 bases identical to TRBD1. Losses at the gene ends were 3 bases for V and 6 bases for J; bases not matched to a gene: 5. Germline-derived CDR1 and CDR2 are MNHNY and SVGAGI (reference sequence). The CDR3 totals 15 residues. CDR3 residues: CASSYPTGGDEKLFF. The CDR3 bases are TGTGCCAGCAGTTATCCGACAGGGGGGGATGAAAAACTGTTTTTT.

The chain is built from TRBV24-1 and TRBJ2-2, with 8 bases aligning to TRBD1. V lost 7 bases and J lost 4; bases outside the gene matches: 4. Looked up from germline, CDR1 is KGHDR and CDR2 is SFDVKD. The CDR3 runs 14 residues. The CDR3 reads CATSMTGVTGELFF. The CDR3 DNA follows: TGTGCCACCAGCATGACAGGGGTCACCGGGGAGCTGTTTTTT.

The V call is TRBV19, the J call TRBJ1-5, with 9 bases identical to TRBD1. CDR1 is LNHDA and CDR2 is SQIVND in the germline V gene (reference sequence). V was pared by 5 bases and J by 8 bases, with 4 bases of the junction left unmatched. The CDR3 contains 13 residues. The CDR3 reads CASSWDRDEPQHF. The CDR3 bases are TGTGCCAGTAGTTGGGACAGGGATGAGCCCCAGCATTTT. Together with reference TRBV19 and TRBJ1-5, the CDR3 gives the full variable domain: DGGITQSPKYLFRKEGQNVTLSCEQNLNHDAMYWYRQDPGQGLRLIYYSQIVNDFQKGDIAEGYSVSREKKESFPLTVTSAQKNPTAFYLCASSWDRDEPQHFGDGTRLSIL.